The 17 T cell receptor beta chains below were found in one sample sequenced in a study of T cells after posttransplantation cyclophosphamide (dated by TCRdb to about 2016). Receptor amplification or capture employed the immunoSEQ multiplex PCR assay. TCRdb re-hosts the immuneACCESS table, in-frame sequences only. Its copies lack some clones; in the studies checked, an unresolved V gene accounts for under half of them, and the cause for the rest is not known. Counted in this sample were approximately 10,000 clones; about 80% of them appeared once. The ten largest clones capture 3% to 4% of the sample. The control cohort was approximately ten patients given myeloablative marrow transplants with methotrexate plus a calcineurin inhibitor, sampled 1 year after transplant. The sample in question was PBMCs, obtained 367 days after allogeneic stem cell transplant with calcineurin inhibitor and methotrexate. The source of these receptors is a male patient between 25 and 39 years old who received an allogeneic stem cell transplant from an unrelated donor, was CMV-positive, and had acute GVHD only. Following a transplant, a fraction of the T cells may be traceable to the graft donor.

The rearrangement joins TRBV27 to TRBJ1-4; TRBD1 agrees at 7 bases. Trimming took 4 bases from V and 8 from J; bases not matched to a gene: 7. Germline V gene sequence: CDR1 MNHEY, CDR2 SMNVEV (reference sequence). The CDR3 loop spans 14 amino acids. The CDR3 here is CASSSWAGGEKLFF. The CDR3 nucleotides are TGTGCCAGCAGTTCGTGGGCAGGGGGAGAAAAACTGTTTTTT.

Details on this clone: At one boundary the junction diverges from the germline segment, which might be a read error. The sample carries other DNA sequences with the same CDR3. This CDR3 reads CASSLGTSGYNEQFF. The DNA for the CDR3 is TGTGCTAGCAGCTTAGGTACTAGCGGGTACAATGAGCAGTTCTTC. The chain recombines TRBV7-7 with TRBJ2-1; 9 nucleotides align to TRBD2. The CDR3 has 15 residues. CDR1 and CDR2 from the germline V gene are SSHAT and FNYEAQ (reference sequence).

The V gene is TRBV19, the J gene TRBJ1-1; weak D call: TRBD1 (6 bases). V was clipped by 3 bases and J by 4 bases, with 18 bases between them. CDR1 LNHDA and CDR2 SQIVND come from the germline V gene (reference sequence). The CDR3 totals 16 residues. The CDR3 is CASSIWNREFRTEAFF. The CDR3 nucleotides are TGTGCCAGTAGTATTTGGAACAGGGAATTCCGCACTGAAGCTTTCTTT.

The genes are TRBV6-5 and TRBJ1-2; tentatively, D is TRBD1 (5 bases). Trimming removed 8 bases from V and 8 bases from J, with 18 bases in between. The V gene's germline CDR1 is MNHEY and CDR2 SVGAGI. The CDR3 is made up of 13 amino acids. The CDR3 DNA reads TGTGCCAGCGGGGGGAGTCAACACGGGGGCTACACCTTC. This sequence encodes CASGGSQHGGYTF.

Here the CDR3 DNA reads TGTGCCAGCAGTTACTCCGGGACAGGGGACTATGGCTACACCTTC. Residues: CASSYSGTGDYGYTF. The rearrangement joins TRBV6-5 to TRBJ1-2; 10 positions match TRBD1. The J segment lost 3 bases and the V segment lost 0 bases, leaving 1 base of the junction unmatched. Germline lookup yields CDR1 MNHEY and CDR2 SVGAGI. The CDR3 extends over 15 amino acids.

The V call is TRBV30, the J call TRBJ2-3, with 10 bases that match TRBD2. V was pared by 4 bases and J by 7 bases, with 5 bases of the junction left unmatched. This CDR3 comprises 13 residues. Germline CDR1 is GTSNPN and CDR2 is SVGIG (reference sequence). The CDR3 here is CAWTGTSANTQYF. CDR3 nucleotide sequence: TGTGCCTGGACCGGGACTAGCGCTAATACGCAGTATTTT.

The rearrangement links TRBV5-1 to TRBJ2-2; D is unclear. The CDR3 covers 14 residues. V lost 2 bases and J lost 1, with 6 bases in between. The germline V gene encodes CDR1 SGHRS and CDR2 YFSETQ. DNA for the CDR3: TGCGCCAGCAGCTTTAGTGGGAACACCGGGGAGCTGTTTTTT. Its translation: CASSFSGNTGELFF.

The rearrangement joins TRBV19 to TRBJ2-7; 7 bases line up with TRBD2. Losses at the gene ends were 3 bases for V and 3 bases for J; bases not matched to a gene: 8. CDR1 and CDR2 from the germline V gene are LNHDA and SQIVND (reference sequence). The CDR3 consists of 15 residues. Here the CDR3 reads CASSIALAVVYEQYF. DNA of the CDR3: TGTGCCAGTAGTATTGCTCTAGCGGTAGTCTACGAGCAGTACTTC.

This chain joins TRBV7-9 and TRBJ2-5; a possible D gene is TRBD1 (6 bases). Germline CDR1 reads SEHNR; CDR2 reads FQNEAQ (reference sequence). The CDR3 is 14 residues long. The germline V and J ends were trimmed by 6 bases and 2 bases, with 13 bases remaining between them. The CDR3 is CASRITGNQETQYF. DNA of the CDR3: TGTGCCAGCAGGATAACAGGGAATCAAGAGACCCAGTACTTC.

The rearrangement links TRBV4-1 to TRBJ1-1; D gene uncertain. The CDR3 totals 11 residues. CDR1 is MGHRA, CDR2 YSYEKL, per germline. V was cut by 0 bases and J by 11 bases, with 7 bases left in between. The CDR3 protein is CASSQDRLAFF. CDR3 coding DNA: TGCGCCAGCAGCCAAGATCGACTTGCTTTCTTT.

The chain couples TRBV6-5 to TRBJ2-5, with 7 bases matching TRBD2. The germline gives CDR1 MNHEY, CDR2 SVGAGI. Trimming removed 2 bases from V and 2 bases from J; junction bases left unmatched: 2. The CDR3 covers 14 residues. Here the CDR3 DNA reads TGTGCCAGCAGTTACGCGGGACTACAAGAGACCCAGTACTTC. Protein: CASSYAGLQETQYF.

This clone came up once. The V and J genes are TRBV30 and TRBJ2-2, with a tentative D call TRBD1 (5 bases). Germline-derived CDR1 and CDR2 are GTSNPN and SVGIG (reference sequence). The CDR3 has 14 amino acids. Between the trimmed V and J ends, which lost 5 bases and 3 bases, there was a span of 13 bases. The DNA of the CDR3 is TGTGCCTGGTCAGGGCTTATTCACACCGGGGAGCTGTTTTTT. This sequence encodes CAWSGLIHTGELFF.

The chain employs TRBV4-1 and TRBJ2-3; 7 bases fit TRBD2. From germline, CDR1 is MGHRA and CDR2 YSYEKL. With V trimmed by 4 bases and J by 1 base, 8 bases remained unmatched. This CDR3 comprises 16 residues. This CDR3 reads CASSPGGSPRTDTQYF. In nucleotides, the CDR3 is TGCGCCAGCAGCCCCGGGGGGTCTCCTCGCACAGATACGCAGTATTTT.

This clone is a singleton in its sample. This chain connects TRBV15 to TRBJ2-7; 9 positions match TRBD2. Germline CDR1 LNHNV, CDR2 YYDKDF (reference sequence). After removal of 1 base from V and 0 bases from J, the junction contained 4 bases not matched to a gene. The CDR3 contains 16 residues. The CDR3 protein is CATSRGFSGSSYEQYF. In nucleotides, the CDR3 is TGTGCCACCAGCAGAGGCTTTAGCGGGAGCTCCTACGAGCAGTACTTC.

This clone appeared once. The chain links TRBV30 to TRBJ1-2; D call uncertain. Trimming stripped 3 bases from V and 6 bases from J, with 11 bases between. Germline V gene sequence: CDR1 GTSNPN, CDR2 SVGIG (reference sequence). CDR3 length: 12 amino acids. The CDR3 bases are TGTGCCTGGAGAGTGTTGGAGGATGGCTACACCTTC. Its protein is CAWRVLEDGYTF.

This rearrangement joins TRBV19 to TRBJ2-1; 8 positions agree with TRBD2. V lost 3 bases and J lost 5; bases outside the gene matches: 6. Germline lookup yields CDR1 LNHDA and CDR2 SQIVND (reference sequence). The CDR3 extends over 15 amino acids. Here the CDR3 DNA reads TGTGCCAGTAGTATGGCCGGGGGGGCCCACAATGAGCAGTTCTTC. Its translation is CASSMAGGAHNEQFF.

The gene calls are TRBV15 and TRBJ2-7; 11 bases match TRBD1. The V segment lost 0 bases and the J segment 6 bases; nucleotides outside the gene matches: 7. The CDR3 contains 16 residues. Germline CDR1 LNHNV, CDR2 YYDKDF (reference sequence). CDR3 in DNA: TGTGCCACCAGCAGAGAGCTCGGACAGGGGGCCTTCGAGCAGTACTTC. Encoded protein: CATSRELGQGAFEQYF.